The present T cell receptor (beta chain) was sequenced within a study of blood T cell repertoires in COVID-19. Study-wide background: Some COVID-19 samples were acute and others convalescent; all came from the United States, Italy and Spain. Sources were T cells, B-cell-depleted T cells, or PBMCs; the material itself was cDNA or gDNA.

The CDR3 consists of 18 residues. Trimming removed 5 bases from V and 2 bases from J; junction bases left unmatched: 12. Germline V CDR1 and CDR2: SEHNR, FQNEAQ (reference sequence). TCRdb's table, derived via immunoSEQ multiplex PCR, lists solely in-frame clones and lacks some. The sample lists about 270,000 clones; roughly 90% were seen once. This clone was seen only once. The clonotype was recovered from a woman aged 50 to 60 who had recovered from COVID-19. The genes are TRBV7-9 and TRBJ2-7; 13 nucleotides agree with TRBD2. The specimen was PBMCs or T cells enriched from blood (not recorded which). The CDR3 nucleotides are TGTGCCAGCAGCACCGAAGCGGGACTAGCGGGAAGCGCCTACGAGCAGTACTTC. Protein product: CASSTEAGLAGSAYEQYF.